The 7 T cell receptor beta chains in this list originate from one sample, sequenced in a study of radiation and T cells in renal cell carcinoma. Time point meaning: blood 2 weeks post-SBRT. Stated treatment: 15 Gy SBRT to primary tumor, nephrectomy 4 weeks later. Repertoires were generated with immunoSEQ multiplex PCR, while TCRdb's copy carries only in-frame clones and drops some. The table records about 130,000 clones, 75% to 90% of them present only once. Sequenced here: blood, sampled from a patient whose treatment included radiotherapy and nephrectomy. The receptors come from a woman aged 55-75 years with renal cell carcinoma.

This rearrangement joins TRBV7-9 to TRBJ2-2; 10 nucleotides line up with TRBD2. Looked up from germline, CDR1 is SEHNR and CDR2 is FQNEAQ (reference sequence). V gave up 6 bases and J gave up 4 bases; unmatched junction bases: 8. This CDR3 region has 16 residues. CDR3 in DNA: TGTGCCAGCAGTCGTAGCGGGGGGACAACCACCGGGGAGCTGTTTTTT. Amino acid sequence: CASSRSGGTTTGELFF.

This clone has just a few counts. The chain is built from TRBV30 and TRBJ2-2; D possibly corresponds to TRBD1 (6 bases). The CDR3 loop spans 16 amino acids. V was trimmed by 1 base and J by 4 bases, leaving 16 bases between them. The germline CDR1 and CDR2 sequences are GTSNPN and SVGIG (reference sequence). CDR3 coding DNA: TGTGCCTGGAGTGCCCCTACAGGGCTGTCCACCGGGGAGCTGTTTTTT. Its translation is CAWSAPTGLSTGELFF.

The V call is TRBV4-1, the J call TRBJ2-7, with D maybe TRBD2 (6 bases). There are 13 residues in the CDR3. Trimming pared 3 bases from V and 2 bases from J, leaving 8 bases between. Per germline, CDR1 MGHRA and CDR2 YSYEKL. In DNA form, the CDR3 reads TGCGCCAGCAGCCATCCGGGGGCCTACGAGCAGTACTTC. Translated: CASSHPGAYEQYF.

The V and J genes are TRBV10-1 and TRBJ1-1; 7 nucleotides line up with TRBD1. Germline assignment: CDR1 WNHNN and CDR2 SYGVQD (reference sequence). The ends lost 4 bases at V and 3 bases at J; junction bases unmatched: 8. The CDR3 is 15 residues long. CDR3 nucleotides: TGCGCCAGCAGTGCTCGAATCACAGGGGACACTGAAGCTTTCTTT. As protein: CASSARITGDTEAFF.

The chain recombines TRBV15 with TRBJ2-5, with D unresolved. The V and J ends lost 3 bases and 0 bases respectively, with 20 bases between them. The germline V gene encodes CDR1 LNHNV and CDR2 YYDKDF (reference sequence). The CDR3 runs to 18 residues. This chain's CDR3 is CATSRFGMKQIHQETQYF. CDR3 bases: TGTGCCACCAGCAGGTTCGGCATGAAACAGATCCACCAAGAGACCCAGTACTTC.

The CDR3 is CASSQDGTGRGETQYF. CDR3 coding DNA: TGCGCCAGCAGCCAAGATGGGACGGGGAGGGGAGAGACCCAGTACTTC. The chain uses TRBV4-1 and TRBJ2-5; 7 nucleotides agree with TRBD2. The V gene end was trimmed by 0 bases and the J gene end by 4 bases; junction bases not matched to a gene: 8. The CDR3 has 16 amino acids. Germline V gene sequence: CDR1 MGHRA, CDR2 YSYEKL.

The CDR3 region has the DNA TGTGCCACCGTTGGTCAAGCAGGCCGAGGGGGCACTGAAGCTTTCTTT. Its protein product is CATVGQAGRGGTEAFF. The genes are TRBV15 and TRBJ1-1; D is possibly TRBD1 (6 bases). In germline, CDR1 is LNHNV, CDR2 YYDKDF (reference sequence). The CDR3 length is 16 residues. Trimming cost V 8 bases and J 4 bases, with 23 bases left between them.